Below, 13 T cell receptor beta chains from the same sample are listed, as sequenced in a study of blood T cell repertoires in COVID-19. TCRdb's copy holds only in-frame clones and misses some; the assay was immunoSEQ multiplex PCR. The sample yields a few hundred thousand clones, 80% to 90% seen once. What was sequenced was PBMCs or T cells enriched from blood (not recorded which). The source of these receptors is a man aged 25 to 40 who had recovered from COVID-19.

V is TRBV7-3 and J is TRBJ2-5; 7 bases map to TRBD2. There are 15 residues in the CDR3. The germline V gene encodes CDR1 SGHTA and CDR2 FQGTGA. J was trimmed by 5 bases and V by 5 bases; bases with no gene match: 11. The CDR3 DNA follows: TGTGCCAGCAGCCCCAGGACGGCGGGAGTGGAGACCCAGTACTTC. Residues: CASSPRTAGVETQYF. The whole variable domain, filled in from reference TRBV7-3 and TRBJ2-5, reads GAGVSQTPSNKVTEKGKYVELRCDPISGHTALYWYRQSLGQGPEFLIYFQGTGAADDSGLPNDRFFAVRPEGSVSTLKIQRTERGDSAVYLCASSPRTAGVETQYFGPGTRLLVL.

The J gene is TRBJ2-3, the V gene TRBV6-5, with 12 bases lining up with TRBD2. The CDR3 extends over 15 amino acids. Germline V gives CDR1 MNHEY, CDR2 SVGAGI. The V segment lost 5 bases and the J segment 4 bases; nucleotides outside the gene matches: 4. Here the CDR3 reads CASSRLAGVPDTQYF. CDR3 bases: TGTGCCAGCAGTCGACTAGCGGGAGTCCCAGATACGCAGTATTTT.

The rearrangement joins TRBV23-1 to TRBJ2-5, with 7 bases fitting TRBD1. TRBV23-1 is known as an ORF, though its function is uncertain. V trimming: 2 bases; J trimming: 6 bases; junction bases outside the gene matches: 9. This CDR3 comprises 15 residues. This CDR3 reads CASSQNERQGQTQYF. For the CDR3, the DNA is TGCGCCAGCAGTCAAAACGAACGACAGGGCCAGACCCAGTACTTC.

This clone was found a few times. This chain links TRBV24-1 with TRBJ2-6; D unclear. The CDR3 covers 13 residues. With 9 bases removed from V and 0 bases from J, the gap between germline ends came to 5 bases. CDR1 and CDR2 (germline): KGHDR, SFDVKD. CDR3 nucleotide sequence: TGTGCCACCGCCGGCTCTGGGGCCAACGTCCTGACTTTC. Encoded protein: CATAGSGANVLTF.

The CDR3 DNA follows: TGTGCCAGCAGCCAAGAGTCACTAGCGGGACTAGGATCGCAGTATTTT. Amino acid sequence: CASSQESLAGLGSQYF. The J gene is TRBJ2-3, the V gene TRBV4-2; TRBD2 matches at 10 bases. CDR3 size: 16 residues. Germline V lookup: CDR1 LGHNA, CDR2 YNFKEQ. With 0 bases clipped from V and 10 bases from J, the junction kept 10 bases outside the gene matches.

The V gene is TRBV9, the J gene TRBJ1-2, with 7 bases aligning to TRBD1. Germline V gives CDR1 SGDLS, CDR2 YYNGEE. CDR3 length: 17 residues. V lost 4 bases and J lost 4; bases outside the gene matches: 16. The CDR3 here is CASSRWDSPEPFYGYTF. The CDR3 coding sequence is TGTGCCAGCAGCCGTTGGGACAGCCCGGAACCATTCTATGGCTACACCTTC. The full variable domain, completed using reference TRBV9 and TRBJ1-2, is DSGVTQTPKHLITATGQRVTLRCSPRSGDLSVYWYQQSLDQGLQFLIQYYNGEERAKGNILERFSAQQFPDLHSELNLSSLELGDSALYFCASSRWDSPEPFYGYTFGSGTRLTVV.

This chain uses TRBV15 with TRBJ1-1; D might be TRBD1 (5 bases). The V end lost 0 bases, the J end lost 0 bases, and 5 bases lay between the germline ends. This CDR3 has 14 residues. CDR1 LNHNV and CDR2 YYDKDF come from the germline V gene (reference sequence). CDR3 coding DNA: TGTGCCACCAGCAGAGAGACAGTGAACACTGAAGCTTTCTTT. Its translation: CATSRETVNTEAFF.

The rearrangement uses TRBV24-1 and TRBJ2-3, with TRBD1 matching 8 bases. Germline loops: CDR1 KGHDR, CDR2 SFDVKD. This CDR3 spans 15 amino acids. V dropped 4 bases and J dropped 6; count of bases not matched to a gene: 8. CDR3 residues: CATSDPMDRADTQYF. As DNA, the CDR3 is TGTGCCACCAGTGACCCTATGGACAGGGCTGATACGCAGTATTTT.

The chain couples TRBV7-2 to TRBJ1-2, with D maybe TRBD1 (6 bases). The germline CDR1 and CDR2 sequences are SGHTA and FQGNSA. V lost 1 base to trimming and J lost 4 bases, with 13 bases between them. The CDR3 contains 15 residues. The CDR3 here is CASSLGSGGVYGYTF. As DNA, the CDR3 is TGTGCCAGCAGCTTAGGGTCGGGGGGCGTCTATGGCTACACCTTC.

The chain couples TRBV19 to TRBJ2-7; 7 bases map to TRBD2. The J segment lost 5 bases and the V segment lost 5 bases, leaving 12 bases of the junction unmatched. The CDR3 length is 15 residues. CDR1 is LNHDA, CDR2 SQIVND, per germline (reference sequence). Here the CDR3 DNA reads TGTGCCAGTAGTCCTTCCTGGGGGGGGTCTAACGAGCAGTACTTC. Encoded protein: CASSPSWGGSNEQYF.

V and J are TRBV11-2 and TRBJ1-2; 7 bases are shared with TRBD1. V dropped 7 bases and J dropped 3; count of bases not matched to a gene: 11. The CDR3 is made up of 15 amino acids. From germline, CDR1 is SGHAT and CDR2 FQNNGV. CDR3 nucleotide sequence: TGTGCCAGCACCCGTCTTGGCCAGGGGGACTATGGCTACACCTTC. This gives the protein CASTRLGQGDYGYTF.

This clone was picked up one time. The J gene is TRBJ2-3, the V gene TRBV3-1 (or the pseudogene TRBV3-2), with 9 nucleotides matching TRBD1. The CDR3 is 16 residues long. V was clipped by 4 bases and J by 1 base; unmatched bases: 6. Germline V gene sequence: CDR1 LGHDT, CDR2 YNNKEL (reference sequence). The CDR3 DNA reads TGTGCCAGCAGCCGGCCACAGGGGGCTGGCACAGATACGCAGTATTTT. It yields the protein CASSRPQGAGTDTQYF.

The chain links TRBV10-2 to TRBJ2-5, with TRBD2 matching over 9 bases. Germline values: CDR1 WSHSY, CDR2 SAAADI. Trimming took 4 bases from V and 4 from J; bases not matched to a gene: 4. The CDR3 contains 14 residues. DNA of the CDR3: TGCGCCAGCAGTGTTAGCGGGAGAGGAGAGACCCAGTACTTC. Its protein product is CASSVSGRGETQYF.